The 3 T cell receptor beta chains below come from one sample, sequenced in a study of CD8 T cells in ankylosing spondylitis. These receptors' targets are unknown. Notes on the study in general: Characteristic of ankylosing spondylitis blood, it appeared, was a TCR beta motif comprising several highly homologous variants.

From the 5' RACE reads, TCRdb called clonotypes with MiXCR, one entry per CDR3 protein. Of approximately 150,000 distinct CDR3 sequences in the sample, 17% are singletons; the top ten hold around a third. Sequenced: blood, either unsorted or a sorted T cell fraction (not recorded which). These receptors all come from a male donor with ankylosing spondylitis.

This clonotype has at least ten counts. The CDR3, as DNA: TGTGCCAGCAGCCAGGGGACTAGCGGGAAGGCCTCGTTCTTC. Its translation is CASSQGTSGKASFF. The chain couples TRBV3-1 to TRBJ2-1; TRBD2 matches at 13 bases. The V segment lost 3 bases and the J segment 15 bases; nucleotides outside the gene matches: 8. There are 14 residues in the CDR3. Germline V gene data show CDR1 as LGHDT and CDR2 as YNNKEL (reference sequence).

There are a few counts of this clonotype. This chain uses TRBV7-8 with TRBJ1-4, with TRBD1 matching over 7 bases. Germline values: CDR1 SGHVS, CDR2 FQNEAQ. V shed 0 bases, J shed 7 bases, and the junction held 14 bases outside the gene matches. The CDR3 runs to 18 residues. CDR3 in amino acids: CASSLAVSQGIWGEKLFF. In DNA, the CDR3 is TGTGCCAGCAGCTTAGCAGTGTCACAGGGGATTTGGGGTGAAAAACTGTTTTTT.

The chain joins TRBV10-2 to TRBJ2-7; D ambiguous. Per germline, CDR1 WSHSY and CDR2 SAAADI. Trimming took off 4 bases at V and 2 bases at J, with 6 bases between the two ends. The CDR3 has 12 amino acids. The CDR3 DNA sequence: TGCGCCAGCAGTGGGGTTGCCTACGAGCAGTACTTC. Translating gives CASSGVAYEQYF.